This is a list of T cell receptor beta chains from one sample in a study of blood T cell repertoires in COVID-19. TCRdb's copy holds only in-frame clones and misses some; the assay was immunoSEQ multiplex PCR. The data show over 350,000 clones, approximately 90% seen once. Sequencing was carried out using PBMCs or T cells enriched from blood (not recorded which). Receptors originate from a woman aged 45-65 years who had recovered from COVID-19. The CDR3 runs from the conserved cysteine through the conserved F or W. The D gene is left open where the match is weak. For some rows the clone size is stated as once, few or many, or as a class when expanded; others skip it.

>.|.|TRBJ1-1|TRBV3-1/TRBV3-2
TGTGCCAGCAGCCAAGGGGCCGGACTTGAAGCTTTCTTT
CASSQGAGLEAFF
>.|TRBD2|TRBJ2-5|TRBV7-6
TGTGCCAGCAGTCATAGCGGGGGGGCAGAGACCCAGTACTTC
CASSHSGGAETQYF
>.|.|TRBJ1-5|TRBV27
TGTGCCAGCAGGCCCCTCCCCGGGGTCGAGGGCAATCAGCCCCAGCATTTT
CASRPLPGVEGNQPQHF
>.|.|TRBJ1-6|TRBV6-5
TGTGCCAGCAGACTCACAGGGACGTATAATTCACCCCTCCACTTT
CASRLTGTYNSPLHF
>.|TRBD1|TRBJ1-4|TRBV5-5
TGTGCCAGCAGCGCACAACAGGGGCCGGGTGAAAAACTGTTTTTT
CASSAQQGPGEKLFF
>.|TRBD1|TRBJ2-5|TRBV28
TGTGCCAGCAAGGGGGCGAGAGAGACCCAGTACTTC
CASKGARETQYF
>.|.|TRBJ2-3|TRBV7-2
TGTGCCAGCAGCTCCGTGACAGGAGTAAGCACAGATACGCAGTATTTT
CASSSVTGVSTDTQYF
>.|.|TRBJ1-4|TRBV30
TGTGCCTGGAGCGACAGGAATAATGAAAAACTGTTTTTT
CAWSDRNNEKLFF
>once|.|TRBJ1-6|TRBV12-3/TRBV12-4
TGTGCCAGCAGTTTCGCCTATAATTCACCCCTCCACTTT
CASSFAYNSPLHF
>.|.|TRBJ1-2|TRBV5-6
TGTGCCAGCACCTGGTCGGGGGTACGGAGCTATGGCTACACCTTC
CASTWSGVRSYGYTF
>.|TRBD1|TRBJ2-3|TRBV10-3
TGTGCCATCAGTCGGACAGGGGAGTCAGATACGCAGTATTTT
CAISRTGESDTQYF
>.|TRBD1|TRBJ1-2|TRBV7-9
TGTGCCAGCAGCGCAACGGACAGGGAGGGCTACACCTTC
CASSATDREGYTF
>.|.|TRBJ2-1|TRBV19
TGTGCCAGTAGTATAGATCGGAGAGGGATCGATGAGCAGTTCTTC
CASSIDRRGIDEQFF
>once|.|TRBJ1-6|TRBV19
TGTGCCAGTAGTATAAAAGATCTGTTTCTCGGGGATTCACCCCTCCACTTT
CASSIKDLFLGDSPLHF
>.|.|TRBJ1-2|TRBV7-2
TGTGCCAGCAGCTTAGCAGCGACGGACATCTATGGCTACACCTTC
CASSLAATDIYGYTF
>.|.|TRBJ1-5|TRBV19
TGTGCCACCACGACAAATCGGGGGGCCAGCAATCAGCCCCAGCATTTT
CATTTNRGASNQPQHF
>once|.|TRBJ1-2|TRBV28
TGTGCCAGCAGTTTAGGAGGTATTTTTGGCTACACCTTC
CASSLGGIFGYTF
>.|.|TRBJ2-4|TRBV7-8
TGTGCCAGCAGCTTAGCGGCGGGTACCCGGGGAAGCGAGTACTTC
CASSLAAGTRGSEYF
>.|TRBD1|TRBJ1-5|TRBV7-9
TGTGCCAGCGGGACAGAAATTAATCAGCCCCAGCATTTT
CASGTEINQPQHF
>.|TRBD2|TRBJ2-3|TRBV27
TGTGTCGTTAGCGGGGGTTGGGATACGCAGTATTTT
CVVSGGWDTQYF
>.|TRBD2|TRBJ2-1|TRBV11-2
TGTGCCAGCAGCCTTGGGTTTTTCTGGACTAGCCTAGACAATGAGCAGTTCTTC
CASSLGFFWTSLDNEQFF
>.|.|TRBJ1-2|TRBV27
TGTGCCAGCAGCCCACAGGCAAACTATGGCTACACCTTC
CASSPQANYGYTF
>.|.|TRBJ1-3|TRBV7-7
TGTGCTAGCAGCAGCTTAGAAGCCTCTGGAAACACCATATATTTT
CASSSLEASGNTIYF
>few|.|TRBJ2-7|TRBV2
TGTGCCAGCAGTGTTACAGGGTTGTCCTACGAGCAGTACTTC
CASSVTGLSYEQYF
>.|.|TRBJ1-1|TRBV28
TGTGCCAGCAGCATACGGAGACAGTTAACTGAAGCTTTCTTT
CASSIRRQLTEAFF
>.|.|TRBJ1-3|TRBV7-2
TGTGCCAGCAGCTTAGCCGGTCCTGGAAACACCATATATTTT
CASSLAGPGNTIYF
>once|TRBD1|TRBJ1-1|TRBV2
TGTGCCAGGGGGACAGGGCTATTGGGAGCTTTCTTT
CARGTGLLGAFF
>.|.|TRBJ1-1|TRBV7-2
TGTGCCAGCAGCAAGGGACAACCGAACACTGAAGCTTTCTTT
CASSKGQPNTEAFF
>.|TRBD1|TRBJ2-3|TRBV29-1
TGCAGCTCCCGGACAGGGGCAGATACGCAGTATTTT
CSSRTGADTQYF
>.|TRBD2|TRBJ2-1|TRBV10-3
TGTGCCATCAGTGAAGGACTAGCGGGGGGCAATGAGCAGTTCTTC
CAISEGLAGGNEQFF
>.|.|TRBJ1-1|TRBV27
TGTGCCAGCGGTCCGCCCGGGACTGAAGCTTTCTTT
CASGPPGTEAFF
>.|TRBD1|TRBJ2-1|TRBV18
TGTGCCAGCTCACCGGTAATTAGGGGGCAGTACAATGAGCAGTTCTTC
CASSPVIRGQYNEQFF
>.|.|TRBJ2-3|TRBV4-1
TGCGCCAGCAGCCAAGTTCCAGGGGGCACAGATACGCAGTATTTT
CASSQVPGGTDTQYF
>.|.|TRBJ1-1|TRBV5-4
TGTGCCAGCAAGCCCGGGGGCGGGGGCTTCACTGAAGCTTTCTTT
CASKPGGGGFTEAFF
>.|.|TRBJ1-5|TRBV15
TGTGCCACCGGGACTTTAAGGGGCAATCAGCCCCAGCATTTT
CATGTLRGNQPQHF
>.|TRBD1|TRBJ1-6|TRBV5-1
TGCGCCAGCAGCTCTACCGGGACAGCTTCCCTAAATTCACCCCTCCACTTT
CASSSTGTASLNSPLHF
>few|.|TRBJ1-2|TRBV19
TGTGCCAGTAGTGGACAAACAATTTACAACTATGGCTACACCTTC
CASSGQTIYNYGYTF
>.|TRBD1|TRBJ1-2|TRBV18
TGTGCCAGCTCACCCGCGGGACAGGGAGGCTACACCTTC
CASSPAGQGGYTF
>.|.|TRBJ2-7|TRBV5-1
TGCGCCAGCAGCTCCACTTCGGGGGTTTGGGAACGGTCCAGCTCCTACGAGCAGTACTTC
CASSSTSGVWERSSSYEQYF
>many|TRBD1|TRBJ1-6|TRBV6-2/TRBV6-3
TGTGCCAGCAGTTACGGACAGGGGGTGACAAATTCACCCCTCCACTTT
CASSYGQGVTNSPLHF
>.|.|TRBJ2-4|TRBV28
TGTGCCAGCAGGGCGGGGAGCCTAGCCAAAAACATTCAGTACTTC
CASRAGSLAKNIQYF
>.|TRBD1|TRBJ1-6|TRBV27
TGTGCCAGCAGTCTCGACAGGGGGAAAAATTCACCCCTCCACTTT
CASSLDRGKNSPLHF
>.|.|TRBJ1-1|TRBV9
TGTGCCAGCAGCAACGGCGGCACTGAAGCTTTCTTT
CASSNGGTEAFF
>.|TRBD1|TRBJ1-5|TRBV27
TGTGCCAGCAGTCCCTATCGACAGGGTTTGTGGTTTGAGCCCCAGCATTTT
CASSPYRQGLWFEPQHF
>.|.|TRBJ2-2|TRBV7-3
TGTGCCAGCAGGGAGGGCTCCGGGGAGCTGTTTTTT
CASREGSGELFF
>.|TRBD1|TRBJ1-4|TRBV4-1
TGCGCCAGCAGCCAAGGGGTACAGGGGGGGAGGGCTAATGAAAAACTGTTTTTT
CASSQGVQGGRANEKLFF
>once|.|TRBJ2-7|TRBV5-1
TGCGCCAGCAGCATCGGACGGACTTACGAGCAGTACTTC
CASSIGRTYEQYF
>.|TRBD1|TRBJ1-3|TRBV7-9
TGTGCCAGCAGCAAAAGTATCCTAATCGTCCCAGGGGGCGAGTCTATGCCTGGAAACACCATATATTTT
CASSKSILIVPGGESMPGNTIYF
>.|.|TRBJ2-6|TRBV24-1
TGTGCCACCAGTGCAGGCTCTGGGGCCAACGTCCTGACTTTC
CATSAGSGANVLTF
>.|TRBD1|TRBJ1-3|TRBV11-2
TGTGCCAGCAGCTCCGACAGGGGTACTGGAAACACCATATATTTT
CASSSDRGTGNTIYF
>once|.|TRBJ2-1|TRBV4-1
TGCGCCAGCAGCCAAGAGGGTTTTCGGGCGGGCAATGAGCAGTTCTTC
CASSQEGFRAGNEQFF
>.|.|TRBJ2-5|TRBV14
TGTGCCAGCAGCCAAGAATGGTCCGGAGAGACCCAGTACTTC
CASSQEWSGETQYF
>.|TRBD1|TRBJ1-1|TRBV29-1
TGCAGCGTCCACAGGGGGTCCCCTGAAGCTTTCTTT
CSVHRGSPEAFF
>.|TRBD1|TRBJ1-6|TRBV6-1
TGTGCCAGCAGTGATAAGACAGGGGGTAATTCACCCCTCCACTTT
CASSDKTGGNSPLHF
>.|.|TRBJ2-1|TRBV28
TGTGCCAGCAGTCCCGGGGGGCCTTACAATGAGCAGTTCTTC
CASSPGGPYNEQFF